The present T cell receptor (beta chain) was sequenced within a study of blood T cell repertoires in COVID-19. Whole-study context: Acute and convalescent COVID-19 specimens originated in the United States, Italy and Spain. Sources were T cells, B-cell-depleted T cells, or PBMCs; the material itself was cDNA or gDNA.

Germline V gene sequence: CDR1 KGHDR, CDR2 SFDVKD. The CDR3 extends over 14 amino acids. Trimming shortened V by 0 bases and J by 2 bases, and 7 bases separated the two germline ends. In its sample, this clone was seen once. In the source study's methods: Amplifying reference gene primers gave estimates of nucleated cell counts. The table came from immunoSEQ multiplex PCR; TCRdb's copy has only in-frame clones and leaves some out. V, J and clone size are taken as reported in that table, and D and trimming were inferred from the DNA itself. The sample records around 260,000 clones, around 87% being singletons.

What was sequenced was peripheral blood. The receptor was isolated from a woman aged 50 to 65 with acute or convalescent COVID-19. This chain connects TRBV24-1 to TRBJ2-7; D is perhaps TRBD1 (5 bases). CDR3 sequence: CATSDLDSPYEQYF. DNA of the CDR3: TGTGCCACCAGTGATTTGGACAGCCCCTACGAGCAGTACTTC.